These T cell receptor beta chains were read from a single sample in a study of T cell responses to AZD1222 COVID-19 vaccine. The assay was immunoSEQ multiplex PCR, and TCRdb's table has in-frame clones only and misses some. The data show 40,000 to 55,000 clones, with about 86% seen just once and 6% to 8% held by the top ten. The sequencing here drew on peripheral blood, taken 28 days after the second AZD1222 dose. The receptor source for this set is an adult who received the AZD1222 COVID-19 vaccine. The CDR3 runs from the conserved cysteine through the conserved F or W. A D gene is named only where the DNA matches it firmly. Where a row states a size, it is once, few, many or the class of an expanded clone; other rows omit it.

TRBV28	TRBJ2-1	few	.	CASTLGNRFEGEQFF	TGTGCCAGCACCTTGGGGAATCGGTTCGAGGGTGAGCAGTTCTTC
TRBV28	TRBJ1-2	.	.	CASISASGYTF	TGTGCCAGCATCAGCGCATCTGGCTACACCTTC
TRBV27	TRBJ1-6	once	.	CASSLGGKHNSPLHF	TGTGCCAGCAGTTTGGGGGGGAAGCATAATTCACCCCTCCACTTT
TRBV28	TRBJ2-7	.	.	CAIGSAAPLEQYF	TGTGCCATTGGGTCGGCGGCCCCGTTGGAGCAGTACTTC
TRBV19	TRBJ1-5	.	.	CASRWGLWTVYSNQPQHF	TGTGCCAGTAGATGGGGCCTGTGGACAGTCTATAGCAATCAGCCCCAGCATTTT
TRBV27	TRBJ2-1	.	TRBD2	CASSFGTSGNNNEQFF	TGTGCCAGCAGTTTTGGGACTAGCGGGAACAACAATGAGCAGTTCTTC
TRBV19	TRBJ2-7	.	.	CASSIIASEIGEQYF	TGTGCCAGTAGTATTATTGCTAGCGAGATCGGGGAGCAGTACTTC
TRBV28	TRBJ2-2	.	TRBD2	CASRPPGLAGGPHTGELFF	TGTGCCAGCAGGCCCCCGGGACTAGCGGGAGGGCCTCACACCGGGGAGCTGTTTTTT
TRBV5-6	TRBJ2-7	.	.	CASSPSYPYEQYF	TGTGCCAGCAGCCCGTCTTACCCCTACGAGCAGTACTTC
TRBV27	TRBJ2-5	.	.	CASASSAVAETQYF	TGTGCCAGTGCCTCTAGCGCCGTCGCAGAGACCCAGTACTTC
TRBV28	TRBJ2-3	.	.	CASIDWSDTQYF	TGTGCCAGCATAGACTGGTCGGATACGCAGTATTTT
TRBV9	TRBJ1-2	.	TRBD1	CASSGLGDRGRRGYTF	TGTGCCAGCAGCGGCCTTGGGGACAGGGGGCGGAGAGGCTACACCTTC
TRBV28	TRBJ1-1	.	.	CASSPADGGTNTEAFF	TGTGCCAGCAGCCCCGCGGATGGGGGGACGAACACTGAAGCTTTCTTT
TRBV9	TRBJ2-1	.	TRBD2	CASSPSGLPNEQFF	TGTGCCAGCAGCCCTAGCGGGTTGCCCAATGAGCAGTTCTTC
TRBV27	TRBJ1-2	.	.	CASSLLGVGGYTF	TGTGCCAGCAGTTTATTAGGGGTTGGTGGCTACACCTTC
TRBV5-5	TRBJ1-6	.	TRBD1	CASSYGDPGGYNSPLHF	TGTGCCAGCAGCTACGGCGACCCAGGGGGCTATAATTCACCCCTCCACTTT
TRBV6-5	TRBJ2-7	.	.	CASSRDPGGPYEQYF	TGTGCCAGCAGCCGGGACCCCGGGGGGCCCTACGAGCAGTACTTC
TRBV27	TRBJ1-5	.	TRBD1	CASSPGTVHQPQHF	TGTGCCAGCAGCCCGGGGACAGTCCATCAGCCCCAGCATTTT
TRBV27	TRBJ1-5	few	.	CASVQLTGLNQPQHF	TGTGCCAGCGTTCAGCTTACAGGCCTCAATCAGCCCCAGCATTTT
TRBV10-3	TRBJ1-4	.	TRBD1	CAISESTGVNEKLFF	TGTGCCATCAGTGAGTCAACAGGGGTTAATGAAAAACTGTTTTTT
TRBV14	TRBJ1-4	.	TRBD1	CASSQGGQGWNEKLFF	TGTGCCAGCAGCCAAGGGGGACAGGGATGGAATGAAAAACTGTTTTTT
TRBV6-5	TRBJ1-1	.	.	CASSYSRGYMNTEAFF	TGTGCCAGCAGTTACTCGAGAGGTTACATGAACACTGAAGCTTTCTTT
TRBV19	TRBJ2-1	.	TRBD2	CASSIDTGGSGRNEQFF	TGTGCCAGTAGTATAGATACTGGGGGGAGCGGGAGGAATGAGCAGTTCTTC
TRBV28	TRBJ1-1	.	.	CASSLKKFEAFF	TGTGCCAGCAGTTTAAAAAAGTTTGAAGCTTTCTTT
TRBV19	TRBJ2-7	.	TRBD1	CASSAPGQGGHYEQYF	TGTGCCAGTAGTGCCCCTGGACAGGGCGGGCACTACGAGCAGTACTTC
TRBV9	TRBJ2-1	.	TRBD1	CASSRTGGQYNEQFF	TGTGCCAGCAGTAGGACAGGGGGCCAATACAATGAGCAGTTCTTC
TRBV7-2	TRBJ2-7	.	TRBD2	CASSRGGATEQYF	TGTGCCAGCAGCCGGGGGGGAGCCACCGAGCAGTACTTC
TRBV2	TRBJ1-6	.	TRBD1	CASRDFRDRGSPLHF	TGTGCCAGCAGGGACTTCCGGGACAGGGGCTCACCCCTCCACTTT
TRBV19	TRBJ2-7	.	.	CASSIGLGASYEQYF	TGTGCCAGTAGTATTGGACTTGGAGCCTCCTACGAGCAGTACTTC
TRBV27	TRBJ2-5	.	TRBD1	CASSPFRDRDLQETQYF	TGTGCCAGCAGTCCCTTCCGGGACAGGGACCTCCAAGAGACCCAGTACTTC
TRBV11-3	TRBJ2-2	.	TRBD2	CASSLRRAGDTGELFF	TGTGCCAGCAGCTTACGCCGGGCGGGGGACACCGGGGAGCTGTTTTTT
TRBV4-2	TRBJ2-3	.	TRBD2	CASSRIGREDTDTQYF	TGTGCCAGCAGTCGTATTGGGCGGGAGGACACAGATACGCAGTATTTT
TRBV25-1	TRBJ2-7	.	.	CASPAVGHCNTEQYF	TGTGCCAGTCCGGCGGTAGGACACTGTAACACCGAGCAGTACTTC
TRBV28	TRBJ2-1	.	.	CASSSPGWGGPYNEQFF	TGTGCCAGCAGTTCACCGGGATGGGGGGGGCCCTACAATGAGCAGTTCTTC
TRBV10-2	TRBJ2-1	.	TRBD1	CASRPTGGNEQFF	TGCGCCAGCCGCCCGACAGGGGGCAATGAGCAGTTCTTC
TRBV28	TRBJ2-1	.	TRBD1	CASSSLGRGNYNEQFF	TGTGCCAGCAGTTCTCTGGGCAGGGGGAACTACAATGAGCAGTTCTTC
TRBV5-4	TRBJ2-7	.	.	CASSWDNSYEQYF	TGTGCCAGCAGCTGGGACAATTCCTACGAGCAGTACTTC
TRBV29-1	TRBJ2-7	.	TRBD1	CSVEGGQGGDEQYF	TGCAGCGTTGAAGGGGGACAGGGAGGGGACGAGCAGTACTTC
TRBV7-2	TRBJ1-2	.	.	CASSLSFNYGYTF	TGTGCCAGCAGCTTAAGTTTTAACTATGGCTACACCTTC
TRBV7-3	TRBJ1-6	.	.	CASSLTGSGAGNSPLHF	TGTGCCAGCAGCTTAACGGGGTCCGGGGCGGGCAATTCACCCCTCCACTTT
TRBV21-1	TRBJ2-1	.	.	CASSTIGTGNEQFF	TGTGCCAGCAGCACTATCGGGACAGGGAACGAGCAGTTCTTC
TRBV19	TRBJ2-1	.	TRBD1	CASSIIGTGAEQFF	TGTGCCAGTAGTATAATTGGGACAGGGGCTGAGCAGTTCTTC
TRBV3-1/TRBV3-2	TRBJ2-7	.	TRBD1	CASSPRDRGTYEQYF	TGTGCCAGCAGCCCCCGGGACAGGGGAACCTACGAGCAGTACTTC
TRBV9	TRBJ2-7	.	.	CASSEGTNYEQYF	TGTGCCAGCAGCGAGGGGACAAACTACGAGCAGTACTTC
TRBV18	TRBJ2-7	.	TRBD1	CASSPPDRDEQYF	TGTGCCAGCTCACCACCGGACAGGGACGAGCAGTACTTC
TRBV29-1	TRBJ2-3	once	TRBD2	CSVGATSGSTNTQYF	TGCAGCGTCGGCGCGACTAGCGGGAGTACGAATACGCAGTATTTT
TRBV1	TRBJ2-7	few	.	CTSSQGVAGRAYEQYF	TGCACCAGCAGCCAAGGAGTAGCGGGAAGAGCCTACGAGCAGTACTTC
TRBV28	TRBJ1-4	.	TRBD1	CASRKGGTAKGGKLFF	TGTGCCAGCAGAAAAGGCGGGACAGCTAAAGGGGGAAAACTGTTTTTT
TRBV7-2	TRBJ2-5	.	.	CATGGGAGLQETQYF	TGTGCCACCGGCGGCGGGGCAGGGCTTCAAGAGACCCAGTACTTC
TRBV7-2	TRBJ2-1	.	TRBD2	CASGPGTSGFGEQFF	TGTGCCAGCGGACCCGGGACTAGCGGTTTCGGTGAGCAGTTCTTC
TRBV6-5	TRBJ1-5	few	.	CASSYSGGSNQPQHF	TGTGCCAGCAGTTACTCTGGAGGCAGCAATCAGCCCCAGCATTTT